This T cell receptor beta chain came from a study of vaccination effects on CD4 cells after COVID-19. Germline V gene sequence: CDR1 LGHDT, CDR2 YNNKEL (reference sequence). The CDR3 contains 14 residues. V lost 4 bases and J lost 10, with 17 bases in between. This clone showed up just a few times. What it binds is unknown. Sequencing was performed with immunoSEQ multiplex PCR; in TCRdb, only in-frame clones are kept and a portion is missing. The data show tens of thousands of clones, approximately 70% seen once. Before any sequencing was done, the ViraFEST assay used viral peptide pools to expand antigen-specific CD4+ T cells. Isolating CD4+ T cells followed around nine days of culture. Their SARS-CoV-2 infection, verified by PCR, occurred between March and December 2020. IL-2 medium was substituted for half the medium on days 3 and 7. Study-level findings and limits: Few convalescent patients were included, and no early post-infection timepoints were sampled.

The TCR comes from a human donor who had a prior SARS-CoV-2 infection. Sequencing used CD4+ T cells from PBMCs cultured with a peptide pool, obtained before COVID-19 vaccination. The chain employs TRBV3-1 (or the pseudogene TRBV3-2) and TRBJ2-1; D remains unclear. The CDR3 DNA sequence: TGTGCCAGCAGCCGGGCCGGCCTACCAAGGGAGCAGTTCTTC. Translation gives CASSRAGLPREQFF.